The T cell receptor beta chain described here comes from a study of blood T cell repertoires in COVID-19. Study as a whole: Acute and convalescent COVID-19 samples came from the United States, Italy and Spain.

This CDR3 is 12 amino acids long. V dropped 5 bases and J dropped 7 bases, with 8 bases sitting between them. Looked up from germline, CDR1 is ENHRY and CDR2 is SYGVKD. As originally analysed: Reference gene primer amplification gave estimated nucleated cell counts. Profiling relied on immunoSEQ multiplex PCR, and the TCRdb table lists in-frame clones only, not all of them. From that table come the V and J calls and clone size; the DNA was used to work out D and trimming. The sample shows 250,000 or so clones, roughly 89% of them seen only once. The rearrangement links TRBV10-3 to TRBJ2-2, with D perhaps TRBD1 (6 bases). The sequencing input was peripheral blood. This clonotype originated in a woman aged 40 to 55 who had recovered from COVID-19. CDR3 in amino acids: CAISQGNGELFF. CDR3 DNA: TGTGCCATCAGTCAGGGGAACGGGGAGCTGTTTTTT.